This T cell receptor beta chain was documented in a study of blood T cell repertoires in COVID-19 (dated by TCRdb to the early 2020s). Regarding the complete study: Samples covering the acute and convalescent phases of COVID-19 were provided by collaborators in the United States, Italy and Spain. The material from the prospective study consisted of cDNA or gDNA derived from T cells, B-cell-depleted T cells, or PBMCs. Deeply sampled blood TCRbeta repertoires from subjects exposed to, actively infected with, or recovered from COVID-19 were included in the dataset. A freely available public database, intended as a resource for researchers studying the immune response to SARS-CoV-2, is where the repertoires were released. The samples were drawn from the first 160 participants of the ongoing ImmuneRACE study and from 950 to 1,500 subjects provided by 6 global collaborators. Sample metadata almost always included a de-identified subject ID, COVID-19 status, age in years and sex. Where HLA class I and class II types were available, the types were taken from metadata supplied by the sample provider, not from assay-based typing.

Here is what the overall study found, with its caveats: Clinical and demographic metadata were provided uncurated, with the amount varying by source and participant.

The collaborating institutions used their own protocols to collect whole blood in K2EDTA tubes. For TCRbeta analysis, collaborator samples were shipped as frozen whole blood, as isolated PBMCs, or as DNA extracted from either sample type. The CDR3 covers 17 residues, taking in both the cysteine and the phenylalanine. Only the CDR3 part of the read is kept: 51 bases, read in frame from the first base. CDR1 and CDR2 (WSHSY, SAAADI) derive from the germline V gene. V is pruned by 4 bases and J by 2 bases, leaving 9 bases of the junction without a gene match. In regard to this clone: Its recognized antigen is unknown. No base qualities exist here, and no much larger clone lies one base off it.

The immunoSEQ Assay, a bias-controlled multiplex PCR, was used to amplify TCRbeta CDR3 regions from genomic DNA. On the study's bioinformatics: Within the assay, amplification of reference gene primers was used to estimate how many nucleated cells each sample contained. Sequence reads were collapsed and filtered to measure the absolute abundance of every unique TCRbeta CDR3 rearrangement. Productive Simpson clonality was computed per sample as the square root of Simpson's diversity index over productive rearrangements. What TCRdb holds here is the immuneACCESS table cut down to in-frame rearrangements. Part of the clones is not present; checked against another copy, under half of the missing clones reflect an unresolved V gene, and the others are unexplained. V and J calls and clone size are as listed in that table; D and trimming were resolved from the DNA. The sample has 75,000 to 95,000 clones on record, about 90% of them singletons. The top ten constitute 5.8% of the sample.

This clonotype was obtained from a man aged 45-65 years with active COVID-19. The chain is made from TRBV10-2 and TRBJ2-3, with 10 middle bases fitting TRBD2. The sample comprised peripheral blood. CDR3 sequence: CASSVTSGIGNTDTQYF. In nucleotide form, the sequence is TGCGCCAGCAGTGTTACTAGCGGGATTGGTAACACAGATACGCAGTATTTT.